This TCR beta chain was sequenced during a study of CD8+CD57+ T cells in acquired aplastic anemia. Study information: Sorted CD4+ and CD8+ cells yielded approximately 3.4 ug of DNA on average.

TCR beta VDJ and CDR3 profiling used genomic DNA as template. TCRdb processed the reads anew with MiXCR; each CDR3 protein has one entry. Of around 200,000 distinct CDR3 sequences listed, 55% to 65% are singletons. Patients chosen for sequencing had CD8+CD57+ cells that had expanded, as shown by flow cytometry. Trimming shortened V by 0 bases and J by 14 bases, and 12 bases separated the two germline ends. This CDR3 has 13 residues. The germline gives CDR1 SGHRS, CDR2 YFSETQ. J is TRBJ1-6 and V is TRBV5-1; the D gene is possibly TRBD1 (5 bases). Sequencing was performed on sorted CD4+, CD8+, or CD8+CD57+ T cells (not recorded which) from PBMCs. The source is a human donor with aplastic anemia. The CDR3 nucleotides read TGCGCCAGCAGCTTGGAAGTACAGGACACCCTCCACTTT. The encoded protein is CASSLEVQDTLHF.